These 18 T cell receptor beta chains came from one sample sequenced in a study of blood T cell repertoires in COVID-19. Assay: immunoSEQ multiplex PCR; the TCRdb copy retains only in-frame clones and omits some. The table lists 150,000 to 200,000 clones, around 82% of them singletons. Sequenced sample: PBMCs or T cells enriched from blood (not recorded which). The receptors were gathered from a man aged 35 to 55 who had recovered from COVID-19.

This CDR3 is CSVSDYGYTF. The CDR3, as DNA: TGCAGTGTTTCAGACTATGGCTACACCTTC. The chain carries TRBV20-1 and TRBJ1-2; D uncertain. Trimming took 7 bases from V and 3 from J, leaving 6 bases between them. CDR1 is DFQATT, CDR2 SNEGSKA, per germline (reference sequence). The CDR3 is made up of 10 amino acids.

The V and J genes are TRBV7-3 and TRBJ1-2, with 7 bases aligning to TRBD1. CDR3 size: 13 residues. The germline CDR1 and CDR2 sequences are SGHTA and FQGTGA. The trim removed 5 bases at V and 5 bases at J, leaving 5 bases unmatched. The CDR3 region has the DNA TGTGCCAGCAGCCCACAACAGGGGTATGGCTACACCTTC. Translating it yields CASSPQQGYGYTF.

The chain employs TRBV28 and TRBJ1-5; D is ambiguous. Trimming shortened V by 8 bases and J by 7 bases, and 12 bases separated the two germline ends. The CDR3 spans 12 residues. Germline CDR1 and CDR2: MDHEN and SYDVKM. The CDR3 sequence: CASLEGTQPQHF. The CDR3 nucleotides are TGTGCCAGCTTAGAGGGTACCCAGCCCCAGCATTTT.

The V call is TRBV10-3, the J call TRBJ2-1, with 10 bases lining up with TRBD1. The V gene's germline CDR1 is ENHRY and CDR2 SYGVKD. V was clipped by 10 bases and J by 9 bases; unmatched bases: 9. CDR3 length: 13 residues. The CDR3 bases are TGTGCCACCACCGGACAGGGGGGGGGTGAGCAGTTCTTC. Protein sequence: CATTGQGGGEQFF.

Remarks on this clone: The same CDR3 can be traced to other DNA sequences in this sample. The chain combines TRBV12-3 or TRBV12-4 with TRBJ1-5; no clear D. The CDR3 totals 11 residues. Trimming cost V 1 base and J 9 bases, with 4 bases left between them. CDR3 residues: CASSLGGPQHF. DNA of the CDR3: TGTGCCAGCAGTTTAGGAGGGCCCCAGCATTTT.

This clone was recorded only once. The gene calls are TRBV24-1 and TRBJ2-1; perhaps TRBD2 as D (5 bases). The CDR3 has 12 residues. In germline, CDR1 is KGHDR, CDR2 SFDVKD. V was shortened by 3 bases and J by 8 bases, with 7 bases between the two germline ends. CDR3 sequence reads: CATSDLGDEQFF. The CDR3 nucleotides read TGTGCCACCAGTGATCTCGGGGATGAGCAGTTCTTC.

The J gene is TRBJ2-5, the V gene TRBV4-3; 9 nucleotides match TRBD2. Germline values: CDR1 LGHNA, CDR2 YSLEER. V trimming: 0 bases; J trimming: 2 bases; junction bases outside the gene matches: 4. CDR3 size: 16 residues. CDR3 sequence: CASSQDLAGGQETQYF. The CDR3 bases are TGCGCCAGCAGCCAAGATCTGGCGGGAGGGCAAGAGACCCAGTACTTC.

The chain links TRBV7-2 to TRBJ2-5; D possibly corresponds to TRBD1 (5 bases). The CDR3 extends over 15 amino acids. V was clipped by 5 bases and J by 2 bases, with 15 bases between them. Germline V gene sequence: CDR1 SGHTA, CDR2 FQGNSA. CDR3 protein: CASSMLWGQQETQYF. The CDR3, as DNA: TGTGCCAGCAGCATGTTGTGGGGCCAACAAGAGACCCAGTACTTC.

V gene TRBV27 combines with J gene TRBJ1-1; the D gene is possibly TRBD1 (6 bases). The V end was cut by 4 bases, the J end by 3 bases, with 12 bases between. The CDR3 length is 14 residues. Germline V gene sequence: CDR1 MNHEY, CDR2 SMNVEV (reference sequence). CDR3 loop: CASSSQGPDTEAFF. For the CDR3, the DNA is TGTGCCAGCAGTTCACAGGGTCCAGACACTGAAGCTTTCTTT.

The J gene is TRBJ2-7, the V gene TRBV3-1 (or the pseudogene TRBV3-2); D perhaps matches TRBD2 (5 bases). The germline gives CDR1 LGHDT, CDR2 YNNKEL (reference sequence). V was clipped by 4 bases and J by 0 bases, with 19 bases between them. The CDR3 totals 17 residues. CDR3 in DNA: TGTGCCAGCAGCCCGACTCCACCGCGGGCGAGCTCCTACGAGCAGTACGTC. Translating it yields CASSPTPPRASSYEQYV.

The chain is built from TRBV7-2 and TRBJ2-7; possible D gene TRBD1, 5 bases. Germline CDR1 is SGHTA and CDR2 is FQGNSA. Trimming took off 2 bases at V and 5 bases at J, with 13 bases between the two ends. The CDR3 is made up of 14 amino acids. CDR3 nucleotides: TGTGCCAGCAGCTTAAATGGGGCGATGGACGAGCAGTACTTC. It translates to CASSLNGAMDEQYF.

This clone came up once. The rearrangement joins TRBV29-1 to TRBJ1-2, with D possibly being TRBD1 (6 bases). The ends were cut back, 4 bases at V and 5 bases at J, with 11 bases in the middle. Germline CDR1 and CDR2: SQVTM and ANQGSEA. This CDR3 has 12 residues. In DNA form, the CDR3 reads TGCAGCGTTGGGGGGGGCCTATATGGCTACACCTTC. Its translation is CSVGGGLYGYTF.

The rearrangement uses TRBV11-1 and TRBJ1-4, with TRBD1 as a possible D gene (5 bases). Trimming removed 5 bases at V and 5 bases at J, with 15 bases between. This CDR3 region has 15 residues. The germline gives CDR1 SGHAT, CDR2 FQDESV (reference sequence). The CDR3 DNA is TGTGCCAGCAGCCGCGCGGAGGGGCGGAATGAAAAACTGTTTTTT. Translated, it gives CASSRAEGRNEKLFF.

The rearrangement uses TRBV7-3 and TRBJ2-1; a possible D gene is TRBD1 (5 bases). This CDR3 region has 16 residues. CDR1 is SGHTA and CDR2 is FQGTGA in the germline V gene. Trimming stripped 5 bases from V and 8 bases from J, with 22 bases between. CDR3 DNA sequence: TGTGCCAGCAGCCCCACGATGGGGCCCCGCGCCGATGAGCAGTTCTTC. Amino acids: CASSPTMGPRADEQFF.

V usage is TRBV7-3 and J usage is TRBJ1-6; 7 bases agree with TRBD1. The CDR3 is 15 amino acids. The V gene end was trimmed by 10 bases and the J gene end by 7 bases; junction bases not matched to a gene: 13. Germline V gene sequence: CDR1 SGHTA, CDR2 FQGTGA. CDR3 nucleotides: TGTGCCAATACCACAGGGGAGGTTAGCAATTCACCCCTCCACTTT. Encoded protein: CANTTGEVSNSPLHF. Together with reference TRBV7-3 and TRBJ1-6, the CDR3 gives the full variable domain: GAGVSQTPSNKVTEKGKYVELRCDPISGHTALYWYRQSLGQGPEFLIYFQGTGAADDSGLPNDRFFAVRPEGSVSTLKIQRTERGDSAVYLCANTTGEVSNSPLHFGNGTRLTVT.

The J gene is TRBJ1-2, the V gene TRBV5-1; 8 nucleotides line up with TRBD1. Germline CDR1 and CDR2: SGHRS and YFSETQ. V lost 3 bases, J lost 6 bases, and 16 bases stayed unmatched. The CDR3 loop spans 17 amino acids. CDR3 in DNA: TGCGCCAGCAGCTCCCTAGGACAGGGTGGATCGGTAGATGGCTACACCTTC. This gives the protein CASSSLGQGGSVDGYTF.

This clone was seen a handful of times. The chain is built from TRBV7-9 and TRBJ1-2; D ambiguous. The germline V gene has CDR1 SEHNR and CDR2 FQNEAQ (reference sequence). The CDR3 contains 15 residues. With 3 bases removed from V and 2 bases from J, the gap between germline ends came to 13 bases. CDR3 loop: CASSLGEGANYGYTF. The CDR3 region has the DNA TGTGCCAGCAGCTTGGGCGAGGGAGCCAACTATGGCTACACCTTC. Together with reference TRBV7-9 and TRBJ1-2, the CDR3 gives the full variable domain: DTGVSQNPRHKITKRGQNVTFRCDPISEHNRLYWYRQTLGQGPEFLTYFQNEAQLEKSRLLSDRFSAERPKGSFSTLEIQRTEQGDSAMYLCASSLGEGANYGYTFGSGTRLTVV.

The CDR3 DNA is TGTGCCAGCAGCCCCCGACAGGCCTTGAACACTGAAGCTTTCTTT. This translates into CASSPRQALNTEAFF. This chain connects TRBV6-5 to TRBJ1-1; D might be TRBD1 (6 bases). The CDR3 contains 15 residues. V lost 6 bases and J 0 bases, leaving 14 bases between the germline ends. The V gene's germline CDR1 is MNHEY and CDR2 SVGAGI.